What follows are 13 T cell receptor beta chains derived from one specimen sequenced in a study of CD8+CD57+ T cells in acquired aplastic anemia. Patients included in sequencing had previously demonstrated CD8+CD57+ cell expansion by flow cytometry. Genomic DNA templated the TCR beta VDJ and CDR3 profiling. TCRdb called the reads again in MiXCR, with one record for every CDR3 protein. Of fewer than 250,000 distinct CDR3 sequences in the sample, roughly 50% were seen once. Material for sequencing was sorted CD4+, CD8+, or CD8+CD57+ T cells (not recorded which) from PBMCs. Receptors originate from a human donor with aplastic anemia.

The chain links TRBV3-1 to TRBJ1-2; TRBD1 matches at 7 bases. This CDR3 is built from 16 residues. J gave up 4 bases and V 4 bases, and 12 bases lay outside the gene matches. The germline V gene encodes CDR1 LGHDT and CDR2 YNNKEL (reference sequence). In DNA, the CDR3 is TGTGCCAGCAGCCGGGACAGCAGTGCGGGGCCCTATGGCTACACCTTC. Protein product: CASSRDSSAGPYGYTF.

The DNA of the CDR3 is TGTGCCAGCAGCTTAGACAAGGTCAGCTCCTATAATTCACCCCTCCACTTT. This gives the protein CASSLDKVSSYNSPLHF. The rearrangement links TRBV7-9 to TRBJ1-6; no clear D gene. The CDR3 contains 17 residues. The germline gives CDR1 SEHNR, CDR2 FQNEAQ (reference sequence). Trimming stripped 1 base from V and 0 bases from J, with 10 bases between.

Concerning this clonotype: One base away lies a much larger clone, so this may be a sequencing read error. The V gene is TRBV9, the J gene TRBJ2-7; 10 nucleotides align to TRBD1. There are 15 residues in the CDR3. Germline assignment: CDR1 SGDLS and CDR2 YYNGEE. Here the CDR3 DNA reads TGTGCCGGCAGCGTAACGGACAGGGGGGGGTACGAGCAGTACTTC. Its protein product is CAGSVTDRGGYEQYF.

The chain combines TRBV10-1 with TRBJ2-5; 7 bases align to TRBD2. With V trimmed by 6 bases and J by 7 bases, 8 bases remained unmatched. Germline V gives CDR1 WNHNN, CDR2 SYGVQD (reference sequence). There are 13 residues in the CDR3. CDR3 nucleotides: TGCGCCAGCAGGGCGGGAGCCGACGCGACCCAGTACTTC. Its translation is CASRAGADATQYF.

This sequence joins TRBV24-1 and TRBJ2-2; TRBD1 matches at 11 bases. TRBJ1-1 explains the end of the DNA better; the J call may be wrong. The CDR3 runs 13 residues. Germline CDR1 reads KGHDR; CDR2 reads SFDVKD. The CDR3 region is CATSDRDRGGAFF. For the CDR3, the DNA is TGTGCCACCAGTGATCGGGACAGGGGGGGAGCTTTCTTT.

This clonotype occurred a few times. The chain carries TRBV2 and TRBJ1-6; 9 nucleotides match TRBD1. Germline V gene sequence: CDR1 SNHLY, CDR2 FYNNEI. There are 16 residues in the CDR3. The V and J ends lost 5 bases and 10 bases, in that order; junction bases with no gene match: 12. The CDR3 nucleotides read TGTGCCAGCAGTTCAACCGGGACAGGGAAATGGTCACCCCTCCACTTT. Residues: CASSSTGTGKWSPLHF.

V and J are TRBV5-1 and TRBJ2-3, with D uncertain. Germline lookup yields CDR1 SGHRS and CDR2 YFSETQ. This CDR3 contains 15 residues. The germline V and J ends were trimmed by 0 bases and 2 bases, with 10 bases remaining between them. The CDR3 nucleotides are TGCGCCAGCAGCTTGGAGTTGGGTACCACAGATACGCAGTATTTT. It translates to CASSLELGTTDTQYF.

The chain combines TRBV7-2 with TRBJ1-2; no definite D call. V dropped 0 bases and J dropped 8 bases, with 13 bases sitting between them. The CDR3 covers 14 residues. Germline loops: CDR1 SGHTA, CDR2 FQGNSA. The CDR3 sequence is CASSLAGGAEGYTF. Here the CDR3 DNA reads TGTGCCAGCAGCTTAGCGGGAGGTGCTGAGGGCTACACCTTC. Using reference TRBV7-2 and TRBJ1-2 for the parts outside the CDR3, the full variable domain is GAGVSQSPSNKVTEKGKDVELRCDPISGHTALYWYRQSLGQGLEFLIYFQGNSAPDKSGLPSDRFSAERTGGSVSTLTIQRTQQEDSAVYLCASSLAGGAEGYTFGSGTRLTVV.

This clonotype has ten or more counts. This chain links TRBV20-1 with TRBJ1-6; unclear D gene. Trimming removed 6 bases at V and 7 bases at J, with 13 bases between. CDR3 length: 13 amino acids. The germline CDR1 and CDR2 sequences are DFQATT and SNEGSKA (reference sequence). DNA of the CDR3: TGCAGTGCAAAGGCCAGCCCCAATTCACCCCTCCACTTT. Amino acids: CSAKASPNSPLHF.

The chain has TRBV5-1 and TRBJ2-3; unclear D gene. V dropped 0 bases and J dropped 0 bases, with 8 bases sitting between them. The CDR3 has 15 residues. CDR1 and CDR2 from the germline V gene are SGHRS and YFSETQ. Written as DNA, the CDR3 is TGCGCCAGCAGCTTGGACCTAGGTAGCACAGATACGCAGTATTTT. Protein sequence: CASSLDLGSTDTQYF.

V is TRBV19 and J is TRBJ2-3; D possibly corresponds to TRBD1 (7 bases). Germline V CDR1 and CDR2: LNHDA, SQIVND (reference sequence). The CDR3 sequence is 17 residues long. Trimming took 1 base from V and 7 from J, leaving 21 bases between them. CDR3 sequence (DNA): TGTGCCAGTAGTATAGGGTCTCAGGGGGGCCTCGGGAATACGCAGTATTTT. Translation gives CASSIGSQGGLGNTQYF.

The V gene is TRBV7-6, the J gene TRBJ1-2; a weak D match, TRBD1 (5 bases). Trimming shortened V by 1 base and J by 6 bases, and 12 bases separated the two germline ends. Germline CDR1 SGHVS, CDR2 FNYEAQ. This CDR3 contains 14 residues. CDR3 protein: CASSLDRGLDGYTF. In DNA form, the CDR3 reads TGTGCCAGCAGCTTAGATAGGGGCCTGGATGGCTACACCTTC.

The chain recombines TRBV7-9 with TRBJ2-7; TRBD1 aligns across 10 bases. V lost 4 bases to trimming and J lost 6 bases; unmatched junction nucleotides: 3. This CDR3 is built from 13 residues. The germline V gene encodes CDR1 SEHNR and CDR2 FQNEAQ (reference sequence). The CDR3 spells CASSSRTGGEQYF. The CDR3 bases are TGTGCCAGCAGCTCCCGGACAGGGGGCGAGCAGTACTTC. Complete variable domain (other parts from reference TRBV7-9 and TRBJ2-7): DTGVSQNPRHKITKRGQNVTFRCDPISEHNRLYWYRQTLGQGPEFLTYFQNEAQLEKSRLLSDRFSAERPKGSFSTLEIQRTEQGDSAMYLCASSSRTGGEQYFGPGTRLTVT.